The 24 T cell receptor beta chains in this list originate from one sample, sequenced in a study of blood T cells in healthy people across ages. It was with a sample-barcoded 5' primer and a J-beta primer mix that a second PCR of about 6 to 12 cycles was run. TCRdb passed the 5' RACE reads through MiXCR, listing each CDR3 protein once. This sample carries 710,000 or so distinct CDR3 sequences, about 24% of them seen once, and the ten largest clones take around a fifth. Sequences were obtained from blood. The source of these receptors is a man between 65 and 85 years old in good health.

The sample holds a few counts of this clonotype. The chain recombines TRBV18 with TRBJ2-3; 9 bases match TRBD1. The CDR3 contains 15 residues. The V gene end was trimmed by 6 bases and the J gene end by 3 bases; junction bases not matched to a gene: 7. The germline CDR1 and CDR2 sequences are KGHSH and LQKENI. CDR3 bases: TGTGCCAGCTCCCGGGGGACAGGGAGAACAGATACGCAGTATTTT. Protein: CASSRGTGRTDTQYF. Based on the CDR3 plus reference TRBV18 and TRBJ2-3, the full variable domain is NAGVMQNPRHLVRRRGQEARLRCSPMKGHSHVYWYRQLPEEGLKFMVYLQKENIIDESGMPKERFSAEFPKEGPSILRIQQVVRGDSAAYFCASSRGTGRTDTQYFGPGTRLTVL.

This clonotype was detected only a few times. This chain joins TRBV14 and TRBJ2-5; 7 nucleotides align to TRBD2. The CDR3 has 17 amino acids. Unmatched junction bases numbered 11, after V lost 0 bases and J lost 4 bases. Per the germline V gene, CDR1 is SGHDN and CDR2 is FVKESK. The CDR3: CASSQDAGAVRGETQYF. Written as DNA, the CDR3 is TGTGCCAGCAGCCAAGACGCGGGAGCAGTTAGGGGAGAGACCCAGTACTTC.

The V and J genes are TRBV11-1 and TRBJ2-7; D gene unclear. V shed 5 bases and J shed 1 base, with 12 bases lying between them. Germline CDR1 and CDR2: SGHAT and FQDESV (reference sequence). This CDR3 region has 14 residues. CDR3 DNA sequence: TGTGCCAGCAGCCCCACTGGCCAGTCCTACGAGCAGTACGTC. The encoded protein is CASSPTGQSYEQYV.

The chain employs TRBV24-1 and TRBJ2-5; no firm D call. The DNA end favors TRBJ2-7, so the J call may be wrong. The CDR3 covers 13 residues. Germline V gene lookup returns CDR1 KGHDR and CDR2 SFDVKD. The CDR3 nucleotides read TGTGCCACCAGTGATTTGAAGGGTTCCGAGCAGTACGTC. This translates into CATSDLKGSEQYV.

This clonotype was detected a few times. The CDR3 coding sequence is TGTGCCAGCAGTGCCGGGGGTGGATTTGGTGAGCAGTACTTC. It is translated as CASSAGGGFGEQYF. The V gene is TRBV2, the J gene TRBJ2-7; a weak D match, TRBD2 (6 bases). Germline V CDR1 and CDR2: SNHLY, FYNNEI. This CDR3 region has 14 residues. The V end was cut by 4 bases, the J end by 7 bases, with 17 bases between.

This clonotype was detected ten times or more. V and J are TRBV2 and TRBJ1-5, with D perhaps matching TRBD1 (5 bases). Trimming cost V 7 bases and J 3 bases, with 10 bases left between them. The CDR3 is 13 residues long. CDR1 is SNHLY and CDR2 is FYNNEI in the germline V gene. The CDR3 DNA follows: TGTGCCAGCATTGCGGGGCCCAATCAGCCCCAGCATTTT. It translates to CASIAGPNQPQHF.

DNA of the CDR3: TGCAGTGCTAGACCCACAGGGAGCAATCAGCCCCAGCATTTT. It is translated as CSARPTGSNQPQHF. The V gene is TRBV20-1, the J gene TRBJ1-5, with a possible D match to TRBD1 (6 bases). V lost 2 bases and J lost 1, with 9 bases in between. Germline loops: CDR1 DFQATT, CDR2 SNEGSKA (reference sequence). This CDR3 has 14 amino acids.

In its sample, this clonotype was seen a few times. CDR3 loop: CASSDPGTGTTEAFF. CDR3 DNA sequence: TGTGCCAGCAGTGACCCCGGGACAGGGACCACTGAAGCTTTCTTT. This chain uses TRBV6-6 with TRBJ1-1, with 9 bases aligning to TRBD1. The germline V gene has CDR1 MNHNY and CDR2 SVGAGI (reference sequence). The CDR3 covers 15 residues. J was trimmed by 4 bases and V by 5 bases; bases with no gene match: 8.

This chain links TRBV28 with TRBJ2-5, with D perhaps matching TRBD1 (7 bases). The germline V and J ends were trimmed by 3 bases and 0 bases, with 11 bases remaining between them. Germline V lookup: CDR1 MDHEN, CDR2 SYDVKM. The CDR3 contains 15 residues. The CDR3 region has the DNA TGTGCCAGCAGTTTCCCAGGGGGGTACCAAGAGACCCAGTACTTC. It specifies CASSFPGGYQETQYF.

The rearrangement joins TRBV7-2 to TRBJ2-7; D not resolved. V was pared by 1 base and J by 2 bases, with 9 bases between. CDR3 size: 14 residues. Germline values: CDR1 SGHTA, CDR2 FQGNSA. Here the CDR3 DNA reads TGTGCCAGCAGCTTAGGATCCTGGGCCTACGAGCAGTACTTC. Its translation: CASSLGSWAYEQYF.

This clonotype was seen a few times. CDR3 sequence reads: CSAPPDTGIEETQYF. CDR3 nucleotide sequence: TGCAGTGCTCCCCCGGACACAGGGATTGAAGAGACCCAGTACTTC. The chain links TRBV20-1 to TRBJ2-5, with a tentative D call TRBD1 (6 bases). Germline CDR1 DFQATT, CDR2 SNEGSKA (reference sequence). This CDR3 has 15 amino acids. V was trimmed by 5 bases and J by 3 bases, leaving 19 bases between them.

The rearrangement joins TRBV24-1 to TRBJ2-3, with 8 bases that match TRBD1. CDR1 is KGHDR and CDR2 is SFDVKD in the germline V gene. The V and J ends lost 0 bases and 4 bases, in that order; junction bases with no gene match: 5. The CDR3 has 16 residues. In nucleotides, the CDR3 is TGTGCCACCAGTGATTTGACAGGGGGTCACGCAGATACGCAGTATTTT. As protein: CATSDLTGGHADTQYF.

This clonotype was seen a few times. The chain uses TRBV11-2 and TRBJ1-4; tentative D call: TRBD1 (5 bases). V lost 1 base, J lost 8 bases, and 17 bases lay in between. The CDR3 consists of 16 residues. Germline CDR1 is SGHAT and CDR2 is FQNNGV. As DNA, the CDR3 is TGTGCCAGCAGCTTAGCGGTGGGGACTATGGGCGAAAAACTGTTTTTT. Translated: CASSLAVGTMGEKLFF.

This clonotype was picked up a small number of times. This sequence joins TRBV3-1 and TRBJ2-3; D is unclear. Germline CDR1 is LGHDT and CDR2 is YNNKEL (reference sequence). This CDR3 has 16 amino acids. Trimming pared 0 bases from V and 1 base from J, leaving 11 bases between. CDR3 sequence (DNA): TGTGCCAGCAGCCAAGATTGGGCGGTACGCACAGATACGCAGTATTTT. Residues: CASSQDWAVRTDTQYF.

The sample holds a few counts of this clonotype. The chain combines TRBV20-1 with TRBJ1-4, with TRBD1 matching 9 bases. J lost 6 bases, V lost 4 bases, and 6 bases had no gene match. The germline gives CDR1 DFQATT, CDR2 SNEGSKA (reference sequence). The CDR3 has 14 residues. This CDR3 is CSAKPGQGDEKLFF. DNA of the CDR3: TGCAGTGCTAAACCGGGACAGGGAGATGAAAAACTGTTTTTT.

This clonotype occurred many times. V gene TRBV6-5 combines with J gene TRBJ2-7; D might be TRBD2 (5 bases). CDR3 size: 15 residues. Germline V gene data show CDR1 as MNHEY and CDR2 as SVGAGI. V lost 0 bases and J lost 7, with 16 bases in between. The CDR3 DNA follows: TGTGCCAGCAGTTACTCGAAGCGGCTCAAGGTAGAGCAGTACGTC. It codes for CASSYSKRLKVEQYV.

This chain joins TRBV12-3 or TRBV12-4 and TRBJ2-1; 8 positions match TRBD2. V dropped 3 bases and J dropped 6; count of bases not matched to a gene: 7. This CDR3 spans 15 amino acids. The CDR3 loop reads CASSFSAGGTNEQFF. In DNA, the CDR3 is TGTGCCAGCAGTTTCAGCGCGGGGGGTACCAATGAGCAGTTCTTC.

This clonotype has just a few counts. This chain joins TRBV29-1 and TRBJ2-3, with TRBD2 as a possible D gene (6 bases). CDR3 length: 13 amino acids. Germline V gene data show CDR1 as SQVTM and CDR2 as ANQGSEA. V was trimmed by 2 bases and J by 4 bases, leaving 10 bases between them. In nucleotides, the CDR3 is TGCAGCGTTGAATACGGGGGACCAGATACGCAGTATTTT. This gives the protein CSVEYGGPDTQYF.

This clonotype was found once. CDR3 sequence (DNA): TGTGCCAGCAGTTTCTTCTTCCCTTTTGGCTATGGCTACACCTTC. As protein: CASSFFFPFGYGYTF. V and J are TRBV12-3 or TRBV12-4 and TRBJ1-2; D not certain. The CDR3 is 15 residues long. V dropped 3 bases and J dropped 4 bases, with 15 bases sitting between them.

CDR3 nucleotide sequence: TGTGCCAGCAGCCATATCGATACCTACGAGCAGTACTTC. Encoded protein: CASSHIDTYEQYF. This sequence joins TRBV28 and TRBJ2-7; no clear D. The V end was cut by 6 bases, the J end by 2 bases, with 11 bases between. Per the germline V gene, CDR1 is MDHEN and CDR2 is SYDVKM. The CDR3 totals 13 residues.

The CDR3 loop reads CASSLERLAGVPDTQYF. The CDR3 DNA reads TGTGCCAGCAGCTTAGAGAGACTAGCGGGGGTCCCAGATACGCAGTATTTT. The rearrangement uses TRBV11-2 and TRBJ2-3, with TRBD2 matching 12 bases. Germline trimming cut 0 bases from V and 4 bases from J; bases unmatched to any gene: 5. The CDR3 is 17 amino acids. The germline V gene encodes CDR1 SGHAT and CDR2 FQNNGV.

The chain uses TRBV9 and TRBJ1-1; D remains ambiguous. Trimming pared 2 bases from V and 0 bases from J, leaving 5 bases between. From germline, CDR1 is SGDLS and CDR2 YYNGEE. CDR3 length: 13 residues. CDR3 protein: CASSVYMNTEAFF. DNA of the CDR3: TGTGCCAGCAGCGTCTACATGAACACTGAAGCTTTCTTT. Combining the CDR3 with reference TRBV9 and TRBJ1-1 gives the whole variable domain DSGVTQTPKHLITATGQRVTLRCSPRSGDLSVYWYQQSLDQGLQFLIQYYNGEERAKGNILERFSAQQFPDLHSELNLSSLELGDSALYFCASSVYMNTEAFFGQGTRLTVV.

This clonotype came up a few times. Sequence at one end of the junction differs from germline and may be a read error. The rearrangement joins TRBV5-5 to TRBJ2-3, with D perhaps TRBD1 (6 bases). The CDR3 runs to 14 residues. Germline CDR1 SGHKS, CDR2 YYEKEE (reference sequence). The DNA of the CDR3 is TGTGCCAGCAGCTTGATCGGGGACACAGATACGCGGTATTTT. It is translated as CASSLIGDTDTRYF.

This chain connects TRBV20-1 to TRBJ2-5; D possibly corresponds to TRBD2 (5 bases). The CDR3 runs to 13 residues. Germline CDR1 reads DFQATT; CDR2 reads SNEGSKA (reference sequence). With 1 base removed from V and 5 bases from J, the gap between germline ends came to 11 bases. CDR3 DNA sequence: TGCAGTGCTAGAGGGGGAGACCCCGAGACCCAGTACTTC. Its translation: CSARGGDPETQYF.